The entry below gives a single T cell receptor beta chain sequence along with its context. Its antigen is not identified. A multiplex PCR was run with 60 Vbeta primers and 13 Jbeta primers. As originally analysed: Later work found approximately 87 million unique TCR beta chains, with some 11 million shared. Only in-frame clones appear in the TCRdb table, and some are missing; sequencing was by immunoSEQ multiplex PCR. The V and J calls and the clone size are those of that table, but D and trimming were determined from the DNA. The profile shows 110,000 to 150,000 clones, 75% to 85% of them singletons. This specimen belongs to a study of cytomegalovirus exposure and HLA in healthy donors. Findings and limits, study-wide: High specificity and sensitivity for cytomegalovirus status were reported for the classifier. Later analysis identified a missense DCLRE1C variant that was linked to TCR beta V- and J-gene trimming.

The CDR3 sequence is 16 residues long. With 4 bases clipped from V and 5 bases from J, the junction kept 13 bases outside the gene matches. The V gene's germline CDR1 is SGDLS and CDR2 YYNGEE. This sequence originates from a man aged 35-49 years in good health and CMV-seronegative. The sample consisted of PBMCs. V usage is TRBV9 and J usage is TRBJ2-5; TRBD2 agrees at 8 bases. CDR3 residues: CASSLRGAPLRETQYF. CDR3 in DNA: TGTGCCAGCAGCTTGCGGGGGGCCCCCCTCCGGGAGACCCAGTACTTC.